This T cell receptor beta chain was sequenced in a study of identical twins (dated by TCRdb to about 2016). At the level of the whole study: TCR alpha and beta repertoires from monozygotic twins, unrelated adults of various ages and cord blood were deep-sequenced to test whether fetal clonotypes persist. To rule out contamination, the twin experiments were replicated at different times with different library preparation protocols.

General findings and caveats noted by the study authors: Because the same donors could not be followed over many years, the conclusions relied on cross-sectional statistical analysis. In beta out-of-frame sequences, excess twin sharing was weaker, because having fewer shared sequences lowered the signal-to-noise ratio. Fewer insertions were carried by abundant cord blood beta clonotypes, a similar but weaker trend appeared in young adult naive repertoires, and no such trend appeared in memory repertoires. Compared with coincidental sharing between unrelated individuals, out-of-frame TCR alpha sequences shared between twins showed an excess of sequences with low generation probability. In monozygotic twins, out-of-frame TCR alpha sharing was systematically underestimated by recombination models, although the models agreed with sharing between unrelated individuals. Invariant T cells such as MAIT and iNKT could partly confound zero-insertion analyses, although diverse VJ usage argued against such confounding for most clonotypes.

The germline V gene sets CDR1 to MGHDK and CDR2 to SYGVNS. The CDR3 has 15 amino acids, counting the end cysteine and phenylalanine. The entry retains the CDR3 DNA only, 45 bases that are in frame from base 1. Every donor was a healthy Caucasian. The study also sequenced three unrelated non-twin adults: a male aged 18 to 30, a male aged 50 to 60 and a female aged 50 to 60. Miltenyi CD45RO+ enrichment and human naive T-cell isolation kits were used to isolate memory (CD45RO+) and naive T cells from PBMC. A remark on this clonotype: Its antigen is not yet known. Its ends do not fully match the called genes, so a read error is possible.

Preparation of the library involved 5' RACE. The data were produced on an Illumina HiSeq 2000. A universal primer binding site was added through template switching, and the final cDNA carried a unique molecular identifier so that TCR cDNA molecules could be counted accurately. First-strand cDNA for TCR alpha and beta chains was synthesized from specific primers in the conserved constant-segment region. Each cDNA library was double barcoded, with a SMART-Mk sample barcode plus Illumina barcodes, to control for contamination. TruSeq adapter sequences, together with Illumina sample barcodes, were added in two successive PCR steps. TCR alpha and beta cDNA libraries were sequenced on the Illumina HiSeq platform with custom primers. The source study handled its data this way. MiGEC was used to process raw reads and extract unique molecular identifiers, and MiXCR was used to find CDR3 positions. For each individual, recombination models were inferred using an EM algorithm with the repgenHMM and IGoR tools. Shared clonotype analysis was performed with the tcR package in R, normalizing sharing by the product of cloneset sizes. Out-of-frame nonproductive sequences were analyzed to study raw recombination free of thymic and clonal selection effects. TCRdb reprocessing: public reads trimmed at Q25 with fastp, clones called with MiXCR, in-frame beta chains kept. Each CDR3 protein gets just one entry, which takes the most common genes and DNA from the rows behind it. Clone size and V and J calls follow TCRdb, not the original study. The sample records about 430,000 distinct CDR3 sequences, 18% of which are singletons. Clones ranked in the top ten supply approximately 12% of the sample.

The TCR was taken from a man aged 50 to 60 in good health. The sequence joins TRBV25-1 to TRBJ1-1; the central 7 bases match TRBD1. The sequenced material came from naive T cells sorted from blood. The cell subset or site tag for this specimen amounts to: cells isolated with a human naive T-cell isolation kit. The DNA sequence is TGTGCCAGCAGTGCCCGACAGGGAGCGAACCCTGAAGCTTTCTTT. This codes for CASSARQGANPEAFF.